This T cell receptor beta chain was recorded in a study of CXCR3-negative and CXCR3-positive naive CD8 T cells. Study details: Every library held about 1.5 +/- 0.3 million TRB reads, and the total came to around 140 million.

Identification of naive CD8+ T cells rested on CD45RO-CCR7+CD27+CD95- status. 5' RACE that incorporated UMI labels was used to prepare the TRB cDNA libraries. TCRdb reworked the 5' RACE reads into one entry per CDR3 protein, no DNA. This sample's table has some 130,000 distinct CDR3 sequences. Germline lookup yields CDR1 LNHDA and CDR2 SQIVND (reference sequence). The length of the CDR3 is 13 residues. The material sequenced was naive CXCR3- CD8+ T cells from blood. The subset: CD45RO-CCR7+CD27+CD95- naive CD8+ T cells lacking CXCR3 (TNR3-). The V call is TRBV19, the J call TRBJ2-1. The clonotype was recovered from a human donor in good health. Some clones in this sample may be carry-over from other donors' samples. The CDR3 loop reads CASSPVQSDEQFF.